One T cell receptor (beta chain) is described in this entry. The specificity of this receptor is unknown. No qualities accompany the bases; no much larger clone lies one base away. The sample belongs to a study of PD-1 blockade in classical Hodgkin lymphoma (TCRdb year 2020). Background for the entire study: Nivolumab dosing was 3 mg/kg intravenously every 2 weeks, continuing until either disease progression or unacceptable toxicity. The study used CyTOF and TCR beta sequencing to define a peripheral blood immune signature of response to PD-1 blockade in classical Hodgkin lymphoma.

Genomic DNA was isolated using the Qiagen DNeasy kit from unsorted PBMCs as well as from negatively selected CD4+ and CD8+ fractions. Using primers that anneal to V and J segments, immunoSEQ multiplex PCR amplified the TCR beta CDR3 regions. A synthetic immune receptor repertoire was used to minimize amplification bias, and any residual bias was removed computationally once sequencing was done. The original methods were these. Repertoire diversity was quantified as the Shannon entropy index using custom Python scripts. Unsorted, CD4+ and CD8+ repertoires were analyzed separately, except for combined analyses in which CD4+ and CD8+ sequences were merged in silico. Clonal expansion was defined as a frequency increase of at least 2-fold after treatment compared with C1D1, and clones undetected at baseline were assigned a pseudocount of 0.5. Singleton clones were defined as clones with 0 or 1 copy at C1D1, and non-singleton clones were defined as clones with 2 or more copies. By matching protein sequences in sorted samples from the same patient, clones expanded in unsorted samples were annotated as CD4+, CD8+ or unknown. Wilcoxon tests on paired samples were used to test changes in diversity from C1D1 to C4D1. TCRdb re-hosts the immuneACCESS table, in-frame sequences only. Its copies lack some clones; in the studies checked, an unresolved V gene accounts for under half of them, and the cause for the rest is not known. The V and J calls and clone size come from that table; D and trimming were worked out from the DNA. The sample table contains tens of thousands of clones; only one count was recorded for 80% of them. About 19% of the sample lies in the top ten.

CDR1 and CDR2 are read off the germline V gene as MNHEY and SVGAGI. The CDR3 numbers 15 residues from cysteine through phenylalanine. This entry keeps only the CDR3 DNA: 45 bases, framed from base 1. V is shortened by 0 bases, J by 0 bases, and the region joining them spans 9 bases. Study-wide findings and limitations: CD4+ but not CD8+ TCR diversity rose significantly by C4D1 (p=0.0027 vs p=0.16), most apparent in complete responders (p=0.02). Baseline TCR diversity was reported as lower in newly diagnosed patients than in healthy donors, and lower still in relapsed/refractory patients. Only a single clinical trial cohort was studied, and what caused the repertoire differences, possibly disease activity or prior therapy, remained undefined. Diversity was lower in patients who began nivolumab less than 1 year after ASCT, so these patients were left out of later analyses to avoid confounding by immune reconstitution. Trial patients with a complete response had baseline diversity similar to that of newly diagnosed patients, while partial responders and progressors had significantly lower diversity.

Taken with the paper, the label for time point translates to: cycle 4 day 1 (C4D1), after six to seven weeks of nivolumab. All trial patients had relapsed after autologous stem cell transplantation, with cohorts A, B and C differing in prior brentuximab vedotin exposure. The trial cohort included 50 to 60 patients with relapsed/refractory classical Hodgkin lymphoma, and each patient had a best overall response of complete response, partial response or progressive disease. Trial patients were treated with single-agent nivolumab in the multi-cohort phase II CheckMate 205 trial. An independent review committee assessed best overall response by applying the 2007 International Working Group response criteria. Trial PBMCs were collected immediately before nivolumab initiation (C1D1) and during therapy at cycle 2 day 1 and cycle 4 day 1. Peripheral blood was collected in 8 mL Vacutainer Cell Preparation Tubes, from which PBMCs were isolated by centrifugation and then cryopreserved.

The TCR comes from a human donor with classical Hodgkin lymphoma. The sequenced sample was peripheral blood mononuclear cells (PBMCs), obtained before the fourth cycle of nivolumab. The V and J genes are TRBV6-5 and TRBJ2-7; the D gene is unclear. CDR3 region: CASSYSFPSSYEQYF. At the DNA level, the sequence is TGTGCCAGCAGTTACTCGTTTCCAAGCTCCTACGAGCAGTACTTC.